The present entry profiles one TCR beta chain with its context. Profiling relied on immunoSEQ multiplex PCR, and the TCRdb table lists in-frame clones only, not all of them. This table holds over 55,000 clones, 94% found once. The data were taken from a study of OX40 agonist ivuxolimab in advanced cancers. This CDR3 is 15 amino acids long. V dropped 1 base and J dropped 3 bases, with 10 bases sitting between them. CDR1 and CDR2 from the germline V gene are SGHRS and YFSETQ. This receptor was identified in an adult with an advanced solid tumor such as melanoma, head and neck, liver or kidney cancer. The V and J genes are TRBV5-1 and TRBJ1-4; no firm D call. The specimen comprised CD4+ or CD8+ T cells sorted from blood, sampled in a trial of the OX40 agonist ivuxolimab. CDR3 nucleotide sequence: TGCGCCAGCAGCTTGTCACAGAGAGCTAATGAAAAACTGTTTTTT. It specifies CASSLSQRANEKLFF.